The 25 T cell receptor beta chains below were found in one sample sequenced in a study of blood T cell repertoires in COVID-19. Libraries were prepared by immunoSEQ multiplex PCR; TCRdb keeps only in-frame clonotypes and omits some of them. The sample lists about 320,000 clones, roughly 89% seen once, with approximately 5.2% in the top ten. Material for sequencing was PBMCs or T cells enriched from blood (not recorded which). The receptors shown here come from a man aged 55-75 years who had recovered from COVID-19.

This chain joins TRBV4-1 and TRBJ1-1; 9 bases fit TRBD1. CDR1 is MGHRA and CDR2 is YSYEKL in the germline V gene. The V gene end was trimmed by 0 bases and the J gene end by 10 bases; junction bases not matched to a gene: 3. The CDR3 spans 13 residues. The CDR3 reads CASSQDRQGGAFF. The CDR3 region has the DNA TGCGCCAGCAGCCAAGATCGACAGGGGGGAGCTTTCTTT.

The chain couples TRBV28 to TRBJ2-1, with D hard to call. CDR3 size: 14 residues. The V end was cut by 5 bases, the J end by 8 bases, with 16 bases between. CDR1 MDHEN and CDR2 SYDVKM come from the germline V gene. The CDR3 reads CASSVGPYPDEQFF. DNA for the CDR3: TGTGCCAGCAGTGTGGGCCCCTACCCCGATGAGCAGTTCTTC.

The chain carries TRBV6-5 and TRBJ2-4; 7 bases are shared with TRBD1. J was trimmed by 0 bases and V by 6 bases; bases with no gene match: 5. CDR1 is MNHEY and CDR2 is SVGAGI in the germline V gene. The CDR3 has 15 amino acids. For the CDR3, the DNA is TGTGCCAGCAGCCGCGACAGGGTAGCCAAAAACATTCAGTACTTC. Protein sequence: CASSRDRVAKNIQYF.

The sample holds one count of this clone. In DNA form, the CDR3 reads TGTGCCAGTAGTATGCAGGGGAGACAGCCCCAGCATTTT. This gives the protein CASSMQGRQPQHF. V is TRBV19 and J is TRBJ1-5; D possibly corresponds to TRBD1 (6 bases). The germline V and J ends were trimmed by 3 bases and 7 bases, with 10 bases remaining between them. CDR1 and CDR2 from the germline V gene are LNHDA and SQIVND (reference sequence). This CDR3 has 13 amino acids.

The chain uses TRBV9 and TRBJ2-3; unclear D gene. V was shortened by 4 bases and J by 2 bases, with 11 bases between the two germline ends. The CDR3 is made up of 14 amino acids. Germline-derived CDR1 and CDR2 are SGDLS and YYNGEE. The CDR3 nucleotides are TGTGCCAGCAGCCTACGCCCTAACACAGATACGCAGTATTTT. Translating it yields CASSLRPNTDTQYF.

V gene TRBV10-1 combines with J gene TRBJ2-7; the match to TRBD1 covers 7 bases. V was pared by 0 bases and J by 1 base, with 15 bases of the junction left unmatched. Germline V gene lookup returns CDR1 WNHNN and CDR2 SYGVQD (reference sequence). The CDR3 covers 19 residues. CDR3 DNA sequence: TGCGCCAGCAGTGAGTCTACCGGGACAGAGTTTATTTTATCCTACGAGCAGTACTTC. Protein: CASSESTGTEFILSYEQYF.

The CDR3 is CASKSTGGREKLFF. DNA of the CDR3: TGTGCCAGCAAATCAACAGGGGGCAGAGAAAAACTGTTTTTT. The V call is TRBV2, the J call TRBJ1-4, with 9 bases identical to TRBD1. Unmatched junction bases numbered 8, after V lost 7 bases and J lost 8 bases. The germline V gene has CDR1 SNHLY and CDR2 FYNNEI. This CDR3 comprises 14 residues.

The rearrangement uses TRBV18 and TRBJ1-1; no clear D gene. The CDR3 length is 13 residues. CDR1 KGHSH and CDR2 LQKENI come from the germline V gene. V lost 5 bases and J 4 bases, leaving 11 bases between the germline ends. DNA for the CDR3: TGTGCCAGCTCAGAGCAGCGGGGCACTGAAGCTTTCTTT. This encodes CASSEQRGTEAFF.

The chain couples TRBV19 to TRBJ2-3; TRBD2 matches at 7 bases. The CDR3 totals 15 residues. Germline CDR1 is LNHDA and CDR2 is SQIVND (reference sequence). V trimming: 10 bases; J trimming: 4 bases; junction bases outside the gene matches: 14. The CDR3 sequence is CATRGEPWAADTQYF. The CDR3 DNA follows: TGTGCCACCCGGGGGGAGCCTTGGGCGGCAGATACGCAGTATTTT.

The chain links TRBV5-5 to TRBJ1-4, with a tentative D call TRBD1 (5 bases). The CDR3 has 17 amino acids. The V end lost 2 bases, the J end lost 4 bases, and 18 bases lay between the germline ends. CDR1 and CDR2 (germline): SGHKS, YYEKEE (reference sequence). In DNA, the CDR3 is TGTGCCAGCAGCTTAGGGCAGGGCCGCCGAAATAATGAAAAACTGTTTTTT. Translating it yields CASSLGQGRRNNEKLFF.

The CDR3: CATSDEGQGFVGYTF. CDR3 DNA sequence: TGTGCCACCAGTGATGAGGGACAGGGTTTCGTCGGCTACACCTTC. The chain has TRBV24-1 and TRBJ1-2; 9 bases map to TRBD1. V shed 3 bases, J shed 8 bases, and the junction held 9 bases outside the gene matches. Germline-derived CDR1 and CDR2 are KGHDR and SFDVKD. The length of the CDR3 is 15 residues.

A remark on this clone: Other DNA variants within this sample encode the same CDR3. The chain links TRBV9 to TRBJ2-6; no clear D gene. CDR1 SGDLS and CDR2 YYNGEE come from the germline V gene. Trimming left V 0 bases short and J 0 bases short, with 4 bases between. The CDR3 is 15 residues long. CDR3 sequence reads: CASSVGSSGANVLTF. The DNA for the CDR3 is TGTGCCAGCAGCGTAGGGAGCTCTGGGGCCAACGTCCTGACTTTC. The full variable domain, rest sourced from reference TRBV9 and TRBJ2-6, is DSGVTQTPKHLITATGQRVTLRCSPRSGDLSVYWYQQSLDQGLQFLIQYYNGEERAKGNILERFSAQQFPDLHSELNLSSLELGDSALYFCASSVGSSGANVLTFGAGSRLTVL.

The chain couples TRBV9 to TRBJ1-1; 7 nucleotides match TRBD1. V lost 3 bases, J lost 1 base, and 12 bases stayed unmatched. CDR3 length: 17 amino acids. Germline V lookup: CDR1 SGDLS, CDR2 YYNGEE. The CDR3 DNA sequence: TGTGCCAGCAGCGGGAGGGACAGTAGAAATACGAACACTGAAGCTTTCTTT. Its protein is CASSGRDSRNTNTEAFF.

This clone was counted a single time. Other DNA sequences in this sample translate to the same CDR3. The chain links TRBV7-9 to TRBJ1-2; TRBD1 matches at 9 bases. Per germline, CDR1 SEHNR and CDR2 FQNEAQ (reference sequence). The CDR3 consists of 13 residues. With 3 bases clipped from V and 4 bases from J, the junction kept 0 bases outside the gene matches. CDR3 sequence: CASSLGQGYGYTF. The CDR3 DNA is TGTGCCAGCAGCTTGGGACAGGGCTATGGCTACACCTTC.

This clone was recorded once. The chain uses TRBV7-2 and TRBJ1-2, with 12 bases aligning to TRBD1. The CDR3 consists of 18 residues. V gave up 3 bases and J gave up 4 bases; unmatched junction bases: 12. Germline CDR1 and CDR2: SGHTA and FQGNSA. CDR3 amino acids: CASSFAAGQGALGYGYTF. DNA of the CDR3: TGTGCCAGCAGCTTTGCAGCGGGACAGGGGGCTTTAGGCTATGGCTACACCTTC. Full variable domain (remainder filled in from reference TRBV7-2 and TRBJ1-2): GAGVSQSPSNKVTEKGKDVELRCDPISGHTALYWYRQSLGQGLEFLIYFQGNSAPDKSGLPSDRFSAERTGGSVSTLTIQRTQQEDSAVYLCASSFAAGQGALGYGYTFGSGTRLTVV.

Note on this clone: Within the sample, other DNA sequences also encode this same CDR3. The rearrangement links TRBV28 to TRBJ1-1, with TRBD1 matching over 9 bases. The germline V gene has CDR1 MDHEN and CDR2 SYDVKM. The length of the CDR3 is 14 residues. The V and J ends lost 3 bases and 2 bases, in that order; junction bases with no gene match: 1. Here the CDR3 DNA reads TGTGCCAGCAGTTTCACAGGGGGCAACACTGAAGCTTTCTTT. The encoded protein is CASSFTGGNTEAFF.

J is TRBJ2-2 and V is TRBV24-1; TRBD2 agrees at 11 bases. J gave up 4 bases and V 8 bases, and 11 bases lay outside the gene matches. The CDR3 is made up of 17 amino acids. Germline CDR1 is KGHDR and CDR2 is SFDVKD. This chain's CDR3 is CATKTSGTHGGTGELFF. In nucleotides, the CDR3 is TGTGCCACCAAGACTAGCGGGACCCACGGGGGCACCGGGGAGCTGTTTTTT.

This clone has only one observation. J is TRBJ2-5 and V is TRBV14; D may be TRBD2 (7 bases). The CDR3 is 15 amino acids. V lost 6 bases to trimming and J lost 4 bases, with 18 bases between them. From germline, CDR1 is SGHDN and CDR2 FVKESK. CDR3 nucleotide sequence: TGTGCCAGCAGTCCCCTCGGGGGGCGACGAGAGACCCAGTACTTC. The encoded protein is CASSPLGGRRETQYF.

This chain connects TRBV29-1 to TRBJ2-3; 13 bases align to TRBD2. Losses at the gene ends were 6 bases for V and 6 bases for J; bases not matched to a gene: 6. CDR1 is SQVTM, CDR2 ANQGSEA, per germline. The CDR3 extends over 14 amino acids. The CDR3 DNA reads TGCAGCGTGCAAGGGACTAGCGGGATTGATACGCAGTATTTT. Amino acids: CSVQGTSGIDTQYF.

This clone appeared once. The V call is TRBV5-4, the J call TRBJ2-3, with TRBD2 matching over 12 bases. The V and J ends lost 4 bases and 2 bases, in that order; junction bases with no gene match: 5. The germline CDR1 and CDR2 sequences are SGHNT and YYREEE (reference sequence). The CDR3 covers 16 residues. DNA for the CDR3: TGTGCCAGCAGCGCCAGACTAGCGGGAGACACAGATACGCAGTATTTT. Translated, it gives CASSARLAGDTDTQYF.

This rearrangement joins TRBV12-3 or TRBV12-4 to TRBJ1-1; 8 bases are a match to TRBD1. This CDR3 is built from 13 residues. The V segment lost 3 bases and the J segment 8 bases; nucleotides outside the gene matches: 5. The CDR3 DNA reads TGTGCCAGCAGTTTCTCAGGGGGCGAAGAAGCTTTCTTT. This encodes CASSFSGGEEAFF.

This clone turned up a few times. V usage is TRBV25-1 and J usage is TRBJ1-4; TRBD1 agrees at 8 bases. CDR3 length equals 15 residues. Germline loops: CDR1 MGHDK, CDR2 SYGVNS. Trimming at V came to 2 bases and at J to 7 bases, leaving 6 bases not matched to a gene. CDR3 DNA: TGTGCCAGCAGTGAAAGGCGACAGGGGAGTGAAAAACTGTTTTTT. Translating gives CASSERRQGSEKLFF.

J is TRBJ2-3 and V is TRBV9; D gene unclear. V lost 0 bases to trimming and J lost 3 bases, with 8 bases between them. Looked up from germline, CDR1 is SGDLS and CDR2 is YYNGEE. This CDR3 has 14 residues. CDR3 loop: CASSVERLTDTQYF. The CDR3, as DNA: TGTGCCAGCAGCGTAGAGCGTTTAACAGATACGCAGTATTTT.

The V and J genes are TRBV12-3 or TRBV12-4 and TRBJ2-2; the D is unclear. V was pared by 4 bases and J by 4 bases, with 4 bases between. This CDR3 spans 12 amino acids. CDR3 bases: TGTGCCAGCAGTTGGCTCACCGGGGAGCTGTTTTTT. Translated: CASSWLTGELFF.

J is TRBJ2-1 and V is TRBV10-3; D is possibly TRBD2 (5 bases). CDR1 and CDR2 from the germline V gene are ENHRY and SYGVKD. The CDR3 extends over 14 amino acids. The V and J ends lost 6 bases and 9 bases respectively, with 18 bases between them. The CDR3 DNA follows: TGTGCCATCAGAGAACACGAACTAGTCGTTGAGCAGTTCTTC. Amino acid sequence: CAIREHELVVEQFF.